This entry lists 27 T cell receptor beta chains sequenced from one sample in a study of T-cell memory formation after mild COVID-19. TCRdb processed the 5' RACE reads anew with MiXCR; each CDR3 protein has one entry. The data hold over 350,000 distinct CDR3 sequences, with approximately 24% observed a single time. The sequenced sample was PBMCs or a T cell subset sorted from them (not recorded which). All receptors come from an adult woman who had mild COVID-19 (a few samples of this study predate the infection). Cell type and time point are not known.

The chain has TRBV27 and TRBJ1-2, with D uncertain. This CDR3 comprises 13 residues. Trimming shortened V by 5 bases and J by 6 bases, and 13 bases separated the two germline ends. The germline CDR1 and CDR2 sequences are MNHEY and SMNVEV (reference sequence). Here the CDR3 reads CASSPRIGNGYTF. As DNA, the CDR3 is TGTGCCAGCAGTCCCAGGATCGGGAATGGCTACACCTTC.

The table lists this clonotype with a few counts. The CDR3 here is CASLGSEGEQYF. CDR3 sequence (DNA): TGTGCCAGTCTAGGGTCCGAGGGTGAGCAGTACTTC. V usage is TRBV12-3 or TRBV12-4 and J usage is TRBJ2-7; D may be TRBD2 (5 bases). The CDR3 totals 12 residues. V was clipped by 9 bases and J by 7 bases, with 16 bases between them.

The chain recombines TRBV27 with TRBJ2-7; possible D gene TRBD1, 6 bases. Per the germline V gene, CDR1 is MNHEY and CDR2 is SMNVEV (reference sequence). This CDR3 comprises 15 residues. V was clipped by 6 bases and J by 3 bases, with 18 bases between them. The CDR3 here is CASRYLDRTDYEQYF. CDR3 bases: TGTGCCAGCAGATACCTAGACAGGACCGACTACGAGCAGTACTTC.

This clonotype appeared a few times. The rearrangement uses TRBV11-2 and TRBJ1-1, with 7 nucleotides matching TRBD1. The CDR3 consists of 15 residues. V gave up 4 bases and J gave up 1 base; unmatched junction bases: 6. CDR1 is SGHAT, CDR2 FQNNGV, per germline. This CDR3 reads CASSSRQGWNTEAFF. DNA of the CDR3: TGTGCCAGCAGCTCGAGACAGGGCTGGAACACTGAAGCTTTCTTT. The full variable domain, rest sourced from reference TRBV11-2 and TRBJ1-1, is EAGVAQSPRYKIIEKRQSVAFWCNPISGHATLYWYQQILGQGPKLLIQFQNNGVVDDSQLPKDRFSAERLKGVDSTLKIQPAKLEDSAVYLCASSSRQGWNTEAFFGQGTRLTVV.

This chain uses TRBV14 with TRBJ1-1; perhaps TRBD1 as D (5 bases). Germline CDR1 reads SGHDN; CDR2 reads FVKESK. There are 15 residues in the CDR3. With 0 bases removed from V and 4 bases from J, the gap between germline ends came to 12 bases. Written as DNA, the CDR3 is TGTGCCAGCAGCCAAGATCTCAGGGTGGGCACTGAAGCTTTCTTT. It specifies CASSQDLRVGTEAFF.

In its sample, this clonotype was seen a few times. This chain links TRBV2 with TRBJ1-2; D remains ambiguous. The CDR3 is made up of 14 amino acids. With 8 bases removed from V and 4 bases from J, the gap between germline ends came to 17 bases. CDR1 SNHLY and CDR2 FYNNEI come from the germline V gene. The CDR3: CASPRKRTIYGYTF. DNA of the CDR3: TGTGCCAGCCCTCGGAAAAGGACTATCTATGGCTACACCTTC.

V gene TRBV7-6 combines with J gene TRBJ1-5; 8 bases map to TRBD1. This CDR3 is built from 17 residues. Germline V gene data show CDR1 as SGHVS and CDR2 as FNYEAQ. V gave up 5 bases and J gave up 1 base; unmatched junction bases: 10. CDR3 amino acids: CASSLSPGQASNQPQHF. CDR3 nucleotide sequence: TGTGCCAGCAGCCTATCGCCGGGACAGGCCAGCAATCAGCCCCAGCATTTT.

This clonotype was seen a few times. The rearrangement uses TRBV14 and TRBJ2-7, with 7 nucleotides matching TRBD2. The V gene's germline CDR1 is SGHDN and CDR2 FVKESK. The CDR3 has 15 amino acids. Trimming removed 1 base from V and 3 bases from J; junction bases left unmatched: 6. CDR3 coding DNA: TGTGCCAGCAGCCAAGTAAAGCGGGACCTCTACGAGCAGTACTTC. Residues: CASSQVKRDLYEQYF.

The V gene is TRBV18, the J gene TRBJ1-2, with TRBD1 as a possible D gene (6 bases). The germline V and J ends were trimmed by 0 bases and 1 base, with 9 bases remaining between them. The germline CDR1 and CDR2 sequences are KGHSH and LQKENI. The CDR3 is made up of 15 amino acids. This chain's CDR3 is CASSPPGGHNYGYTF. DNA of the CDR3: TGTGCCAGCTCACCACCGGGGGGCCATAACTATGGCTACACCTTC.

This clonotype was counted only a few times. The chain combines TRBV4-1 with TRBJ1-3; a weak D match, TRBD1 (5 bases). V lost 4 bases and J lost 1, with 14 bases in between. The CDR3 is 16 amino acids. In germline, CDR1 is MGHRA, CDR2 YSYEKL. CDR3: CASSLFIGDSGNTIYF. The CDR3 DNA reads as TGCGCCAGCAGCCTATTCATAGGGGATTCTGGAAACACCATATATTTT.

The chain carries TRBV3-1 and TRBJ2-1; D is unresolved. V was pared by 2 bases and J by 0 bases, with 8 bases between. Per the germline V gene, CDR1 is LGHDT and CDR2 is YNNKEL (reference sequence). The CDR3 runs to 15 residues. As DNA, the CDR3 is TGTGCCAGCAGCCAAACGGGTAACTCCTACAATGAGCAGTTCTTC. Protein sequence: CASSQTGNSYNEQFF.

The chain joins TRBV9 to TRBJ2-7, with D perhaps TRBD2 (5 bases). Germline V lookup: CDR1 SGDLS, CDR2 YYNGEE. CDR3 length equals 15 residues. Trimming took off 2 bases at V and 4 bases at J, with 16 bases between the two ends. The CDR3 DNA follows: TGTGCCAGCAGCGTCCGAGCTGGAGGTACTTACGAGCAGTACTTC. It is translated as CASSVRAGGTYEQYF.

This chain connects TRBV29-1 to TRBJ1-1, with 12 bases fitting TRBD1. Germline V lookup: CDR1 SQVTM, CDR2 ANQGSEA. The V segment lost 6 bases and the J segment 4 bases; nucleotides outside the gene matches: 12. The CDR3 extends over 16 amino acids. CDR3 region: CSVLGTGGRGITEAFF. The CDR3 nucleotides read TGCAGCGTGCTCGGGACAGGGGGCCGAGGAATCACTGAAGCTTTCTTT.

V and J are TRBV20-1 and TRBJ1-3; D perhaps matches TRBD1 (6 bases). The length of the CDR3 is 15 residues. From germline, CDR1 is DFQATT and CDR2 SNEGSKA (reference sequence). V lost 3 bases to trimming and J lost 1 base, with 13 bases between them. The CDR3 coding sequence is TGCAGTGCTAGGGATTTCAGGGGTTCTGGAAACACCATATATTTT. This gives the protein CSARDFRGSGNTIYF.

The chain links TRBV27 to TRBJ2-7; no reliable D call. This CDR3 comprises 15 residues. CDR1 is MNHEY, CDR2 SMNVEV, per germline (reference sequence). V lost 1 base, J lost 2 bases, and 12 bases lay in between. The CDR3 loop is CASSLFPDATYEQYF. CDR3 nucleotides: TGTGCCAGCAGTTTATTCCCGGACGCAACCTACGAGCAGTACTTC.

In this sample, this clonotype turned up a few times. This chain connects TRBV20-1 to TRBJ1-5; D not resolved. The CDR3 sequence is 12 residues long. In germline, CDR1 is DFQATT, CDR2 SNEGSKA (reference sequence). V shed 0 bases and J shed 6 bases, with 6 bases lying between them. The CDR3 coding sequence is TGCAGTGCTAGAGACATGGGTCAGCCCCAGCATTTT. This translates into CSARDMGQPQHF.

The chain recombines TRBV5-6 with TRBJ2-7; no reliable D call. This CDR3 region has 14 residues. Trimming cost V 2 bases and J 2 bases, with 11 bases left between them. In germline, CDR1 is SGHDT, CDR2 YYEEEE. The CDR3 here is CASSLWQITYEQYF. DNA of the CDR3: TGTGCCAGCAGCTTATGGCAGATTACCTACGAGCAGTACTTC.

This clonotype was detected a few times. This chain uses TRBV10-3 with TRBJ1-1, with 10 bases fitting TRBD1. Germline V gene lookup returns CDR1 ENHRY and CDR2 SYGVKD. The CDR3 has 17 residues. Unmatched junction bases numbered 10, after V lost 6 bases and J lost 0 bases. The CDR3: CAIRDWGTGVMNTEAFF. The DNA of the CDR3 is TGTGCCATCAGGGACTGGGGGACAGGGGTCATGAACACTGAAGCTTTCTTT.

The chain joins TRBV15 to TRBJ1-1; D is ambiguous. V lost 6 bases, J lost 0 bases, and 8 bases lay in between. CDR1 is LNHNV and CDR2 is YYDKDF in the germline V gene (reference sequence). The CDR3 totals 13 residues. The CDR3 here is CATSSQMNTEAFF. DNA for the CDR3: TGTGCCACCAGTTCCCAGATGAACACTGAAGCTTTCTTT.

This clonotype was picked up a small number of times. The CDR3 DNA reads TGTGCCAGCAGTTTGGTTACCCCCATGATTTATAGCAATCAGCCCCAGCATTTT. It specifies CASSLVTPMIYSNQPQHF. The J gene is TRBJ1-5, the V gene TRBV27, with D unclear. The CDR3 is 18 residues long. The germline V gene encodes CDR1 MNHEY and CDR2 SMNVEV (reference sequence). Trimming left V 3 bases short and J 0 bases short, with 18 bases between.

This clonotype was observed many times. The chain carries TRBV5-6 and TRBJ2-2; D is tentatively TRBD1 or TRBD2 (5 bases each). In germline, CDR1 is SGHDT, CDR2 YYEEEE. The CDR3 is 14 residues long. V was pared by 4 bases and J by 7 bases, with 14 bases between. Written as DNA, the CDR3 is TGTGCCAGCAGCAAGACAGTTCGGGGCGGGGAGCTGTTTTTT. Its protein is CASSKTVRGGELFF. Complete variable domain (other parts from reference TRBV5-6 and TRBJ2-2): DAGVTQSPTHLIKTRGQQVTLRCSPKSGHDTVSWYQQALGQGPQFIFQYYEEEERQRGNFPDRFSGHQFPNYSSELNVNALLLGDSALYLCASSKTVRGGELFFGEGSRLTVL.

This sequence joins TRBV30 and TRBJ2-1; D assignment may be TRBD1 or TRBD2 (6 bases each). From germline, CDR1 is GTSNPN and CDR2 SVGIG (reference sequence). Trimming stripped 2 bases from V and 4 bases from J, with 12 bases between. The CDR3 totals 14 residues. CDR3 protein: CAWSKGGLYNEQFF. Written as DNA, the CDR3 is TGTGCCTGGAGTAAAGGGGGGCTATACAATGAGCAGTTCTTC.

A few counts support this clonotype. CDR3 in DNA: TGCAGTGCTAGAGAAATGTCCCGGGACAATTTTCGCTACGAGCAGTACTTC. It translates to CSAREMSRDNFRYEQYF. This chain connects TRBV20-1 to TRBJ2-7; a weak D match, TRBD1 (6 bases). The CDR3 is made up of 17 amino acids. Germline-derived CDR1 and CDR2 are DFQATT and SNEGSKA (reference sequence). V was cut by 0 bases and J by 3 bases, with 21 bases left in between.

The sample holds many counts of this clonotype. The chain carries TRBV5-1 and TRBJ1-1; TRBD1 matches at 10 bases. Germline loops: CDR1 SGHRS, CDR2 YFSETQ. J lost 5 bases, V lost 4 bases, and 8 bases had no gene match. The CDR3 totals 15 residues. Here the CDR3 DNA reads TGCGCCAGCAGCCCGGGCGACAGGGGGCTTACTGAAGCTTTCTTT. Protein sequence: CASSPGDRGLTEAFF.

This clonotype came up a few times. V is TRBV7-8 and J is TRBJ1-6; D ambiguous. The CDR3 extends over 15 amino acids. The V gene lost 4 bases and the J gene lost 0 bases, with 7 bases spanning the gap. Germline V gene data show CDR1 as SGHVS and CDR2 as FQNEAQ. The chain's CDR3 is CASSSASSYNSPLHF. The DNA of the CDR3 is TGTGCCAGCAGCTCCGCTAGCTCCTATAATTCACCCCTCCACTTT.

This clonotype was seen only a few times. At one end the junction does not follow the germline gene, possibly because of a read error. The CDR3 reads CASSPQGDLPYEQYF. The CDR3 bases are TGTGCCAGCTCTCCACAGGGGGACCTTCCCTACGAGCAGTACTTC. The chain links TRBV18 to TRBJ2-7; 8 nucleotides agree with TRBD1. The germline V gene encodes CDR1 KGHSH and CDR2 LQKENI. The CDR3 covers 15 residues.

The chain couples TRBV6-5 to TRBJ2-7; TRBD2 agrees at 9 bases. Germline V lookup: CDR1 MNHEY, CDR2 SVGAGI. Trimming took 3 bases from V and 3 from J; bases not matched to a gene: 6. This CDR3 has 15 residues. DNA of the CDR3: TGTGCCAGCAGTTATGGGGCTAGCGGGAACTACGAGCAGTACTTC. As protein: CASSYGASGNYEQYF.